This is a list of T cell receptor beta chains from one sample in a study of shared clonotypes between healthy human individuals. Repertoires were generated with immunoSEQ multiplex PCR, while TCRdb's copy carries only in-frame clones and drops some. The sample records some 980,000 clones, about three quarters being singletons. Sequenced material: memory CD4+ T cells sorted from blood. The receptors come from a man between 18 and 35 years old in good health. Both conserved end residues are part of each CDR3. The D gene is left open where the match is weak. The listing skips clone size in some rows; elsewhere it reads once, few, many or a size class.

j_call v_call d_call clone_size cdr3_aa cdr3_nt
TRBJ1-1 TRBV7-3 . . CASSPRHTGQYTEAFF TGTGCCAGCAGCCCACGACACACGGGTCAATACACTGAAGCTTTCTTT
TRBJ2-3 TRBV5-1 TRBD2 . CASSSTPSGSSTDTQYF TGCGCCAGCAGCTCTACTCCTAGCGGATCTAGCACAGATACGCAGTATTTT
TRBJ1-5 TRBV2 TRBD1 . CASSEGTGRGAQHF TGTGCCAGCAGTGAAGGGACAGGCCGCGGGGCCCAGCATTTT
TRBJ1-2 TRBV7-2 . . CASSLAVYGYTF TGTGCCAGCAGCTTAGCAGTTTATGGCTACACCTTC
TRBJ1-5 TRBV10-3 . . CAISEGSGSQPQHF TGTGCCATCAGTGAGGGGTCAGGCAGTCAGCCCCAGCATTTT
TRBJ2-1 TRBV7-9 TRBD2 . CASSAWTSGSYNEQFF TGTGCCAGCAGCGCCTGGACTAGCGGGAGTTACAATGAGCAGTTCTTC
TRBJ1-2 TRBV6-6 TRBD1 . CASSYAGQDYGYTF TGTGCCAGCAGTTACGCCGGACAGGACTATGGCTACACCTTC
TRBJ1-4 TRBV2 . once CASSVSRGDEKLFF TGTGCCAGCAGTGTATCCAGGGGAGATGAAAAACTGTTTTTT
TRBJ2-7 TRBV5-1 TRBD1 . CASSLAWFGQGAKEQYF TGCGCCAGCAGCTTGGCCTGGTTTGGGCAGGGGGCTAAGGAGCAGTACTTC
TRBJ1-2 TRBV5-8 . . CASSLGDRPGGYTF TGTGCCAGCAGCTTGGGCGACAGGCCAGGGGGCTACACCTTC
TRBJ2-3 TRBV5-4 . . CASSSPGRPNTDTQYF TGTGCCAGCAGCTCCCCTGGCCGACCCAACACAGATACGCAGTATTTT
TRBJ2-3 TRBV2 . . CASRGLTSTDTQYF TGTGCCAGCCGCGGACTGACTAGCACAGATACGCAGTATTTT
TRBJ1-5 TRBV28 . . CASSSTSGVGNQPQHF TGTGCCAGCAGCTCGACCTCAGGGGTCGGCAATCAGCCCCAGCATTTT
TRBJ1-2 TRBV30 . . CAWSPPDLTGLYGYTF TGTGCCTGGAGTCCACCGGATCTCACAGGGCTCTATGGCTACACCTTC
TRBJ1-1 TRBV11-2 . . CASSSPLTNTEAFF TGTGCCAGCAGCTCGCCTTTAACGAACACTGAAGCTTTCTTT
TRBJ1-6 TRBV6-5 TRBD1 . CATSDRDNSPLHF TGTGCCACTTCGGACAGGGATAATTCACCCCTCCACTTT
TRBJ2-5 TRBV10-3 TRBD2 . CATRLAERQETQYF TGTGCCACAAGACTAGCGGAGCGCCAAGAGACCCAGTACTTC
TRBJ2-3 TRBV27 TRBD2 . CASSGWATRGGDTQYF TGTGCCAGCAGCGGGTGGGCCACCCGGGGGGGAGATACGCAGTATTTT
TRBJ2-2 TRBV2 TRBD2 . CASRGSGGNTGELFF TGTGCCAGCCGTGGGAGCGGGGGAAACACCGGGGAGCTGTTTTTT
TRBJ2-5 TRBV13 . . CASSLDGRETQYF TGTGCCAGCAGCTTAGATGGGAGAGAGACCCAGTACTTC
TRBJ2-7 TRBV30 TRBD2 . CAWMIAGGNEQYF TGTGCCTGGATGATAGCGGGGGGAAACGAGCAGTACTTC
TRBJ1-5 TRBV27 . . CASSLPKRNRVGSNQPQHF TGTGCCAGCAGTCTACCAAAGAGAAACAGGGTGGGGAGCAATCAGCCCCAGCATTTT
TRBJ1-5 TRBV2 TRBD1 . CASSDSGGGIFGNQPQHF TGTGCCAGCAGTGATTCAGGGGGAGGGATATTTGGCAATCAGCCCCAGCATTTT
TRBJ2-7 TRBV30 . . CAWSVELRREDSYEQYF TGTGCCTGGAGTGTAGAACTTCGGCGAGAAGACTCCTACGAGCAGTACTTC
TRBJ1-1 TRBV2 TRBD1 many CASREQGEAEAFF TGTGCCAGCAGGGAACAGGGGGAAGCTGAAGCTTTCTTT
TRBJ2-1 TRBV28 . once CASSFLHEQFF TGTGCCAGCAGTTTTCTTCATGAGCAGTTCTTC
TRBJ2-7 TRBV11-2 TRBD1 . CASSQQGYEQYF TGTGCCAGCAGCCAACAGGGGTACGAGCAGTACTTC
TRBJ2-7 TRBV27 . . CASSRPGRPYEQYF TGTGCCAGCAGCCGACCGGGACGGCCCTACGAGCAGTACTTC